Only one count was recorded for the clone carrying this T cell receptor beta chain. Its matching antigen is unknown. Profiling relied on immunoSEQ multiplex PCR, and the TCRdb table lists in-frame clones only, not all of them. Of 14,000 to 15,000 clones listed, roughly 60% were seen once; the top ten hold under 20%. Treatment defined: treatment-naive control, cytoreductive nephrectomy. Control tumors came from treatment-naive patients without prior radiation. This CDR3 is 14 amino acids long. In germline, CDR1 is MNHEY, CDR2 SMNVEV (reference sequence). V shed 5 bases and J shed 5 bases, with 15 bases lying between them. This record comes from a study of radiation and T cells in renal cell carcinoma. Overall study results and limits: Compared with controls, irradiated tumors had more, larger dominant CDR3 motifs. Intratumoral heterogeneity was not captured in these approximately 0.9 g regions. Top 100 clonotypes averaged roughly 50% in irradiated versus around 45% in nephrectomy-only tumors.

Sample: tumor tissue, taken from a patient whose treatment was nephrectomy without radiotherapy. This sequence joins TRBV27 and TRBJ2-5; D may be TRBD1 (6 bases). The TCR sequence derives from a man between 60 and 70 years old with renal cell carcinoma. CDR3 nucleotide sequence: TGTGCCAGCAGTGAACAAGGGGGTCGGGAGACCCAGTACTTC. Protein: CASSEQGGRETQYF.